This entry is about one T cell receptor beta chain. At one end, the junction sequence differs from germline, possibly due to a read error. The CDR3 is 14 amino acids. Germline-derived CDR1 and CDR2 are SGHRS and YFSETQ. Some clones are missing from TCRdb's copy, which holds only in-frame ones; the method was immunoSEQ multiplex PCR. The sample holds about 250,000 clones, over 70% seen once. The sample is drawn from a study of blood T cell repertoires in COVID-19. Recruits, aged roughly 18 to 95 years, lived in 24 US areas. Categorization into cohorts depended on clinical history that participants reported.

This clonotype was sampled from a woman in her thirties or forties who had been exposed to COVID-19. The sequenced sample was PBMCs or T cells enriched from blood (not recorded which). This chain uses TRBV5-1 with TRBJ2-1, with D tentatively TRBD1 (6 bases). In DNA, the CDR3 is TGTGCCAGCAGCTTCACTACAGGGTCCGATGAGCAGTTCTTC. This gives the protein CASSFTTGSDEQFF.